The 30 T cell receptor beta chains below were found in one sample sequenced in a study of T cell responses to AZD1222 COVID-19 vaccine. Clones were read by immunoSEQ multiplex PCR, and TCRdb kept only the in-frame ones, dropping some. The sample has over 85,000 clones; 70% to 90% are singletons. Sequenced material: peripheral blood, taken 28 days after the second AZD1222 dose. These receptors originate from an adult who received the AZD1222 COVID-19 vaccine.

V gene TRBV19 combines with J gene TRBJ2-7; 8 nucleotides align to TRBD1. Germline CDR1 is LNHDA and CDR2 is SQIVND (reference sequence). CDR3 size: 15 residues. V was clipped by 8 bases and J by 2 bases; unmatched bases: 11. The CDR3 loop reads CASRVDVTGAYEQYF. DNA of the CDR3: TGTGCCAGTCGCGTTGATGTGACAGGGGCCTACGAGCAGTACTTC. The entire variable domain, with the rest obtained from reference TRBV19 and TRBJ2-7, is as follows: DGGITQSPKYLFRKEGQNVTLSCEQNLNHDAMYWYRQDPGQGLRLIYYSQIVNDFQKGDIAEGYSVSREKKESFPLTVTSAQKNPTAFYLCASRVDVTGAYEQYFGPGTRLTVT.

CDR3 nucleotide sequence: TGTGCCAGCAGTTTATTCTGGACTAGCGGCTCCTACGAGCAGTACTTC. Its translation is CASSLFWTSGSYEQYF. The chain carries TRBV27 and TRBJ2-7; TRBD2 aligns across 10 bases. The ends lost 1 base at V and 0 bases at J; junction bases unmatched: 3. Germline CDR1 reads MNHEY; CDR2 reads SMNVEV (reference sequence). This CDR3 is 16 amino acids long.

The chain recombines TRBV7-8 with TRBJ2-3; the match to TRBD2 covers 14 bases. With 4 bases clipped from V and 1 base from J, the junction kept 7 bases outside the gene matches. The CDR3 is 18 amino acids. Germline V CDR1 and CDR2: SGHVS, FQNEAQ. CDR3 amino acids: CASSSSGTSGSRTDTQYF. In DNA form, the CDR3 reads TGTGCCAGCAGCTCCTCCGGGACTAGCGGGAGTCGCACAGATACGCAGTATTTT.

The gene calls are TRBV11-2 and TRBJ2-5; D remains unclear. Trimming stripped 4 bases from V and 2 bases from J, with 5 bases between. Germline V gene sequence: CDR1 SGHAT, CDR2 FQNNGV. The length of the CDR3 is 12 residues. The DNA of the CDR3 is TGTGCCAGCAGCTACACGCAAGAGACCCAGTACTTC. Its translation is CASSYTQETQYF. Filled out from reference TRBV11-2 and TRBJ2-5, the complete variable domain reads EAGVAQSPRYKIIEKRQSVAFWCNPISGHATLYWYQQILGQGPKLLIQFQNNGVVDDSQLPKDRFSAERLKGVDSTLKIQPAKLEDSAVYLCASSYTQETQYFGPGTRLLVL.

The chain couples TRBV28 to TRBJ2-2; the D is unclear. Per the germline V gene, CDR1 is MDHEN and CDR2 is SYDVKM. CDR3 length: 13 amino acids. Between the trimmed V and J ends, which lost 1 base and 3 bases, there was a span of 3 bases. The CDR3 spells CASSLLDTGELFF. The CDR3 DNA sequence: TGTGCCAGCAGTTTATTGGACACCGGGGAGCTGTTTTTT.

This clone was recorded once. V gene TRBV4-2 combines with J gene TRBJ2-7, with 11 bases fitting TRBD2. After removal of 3 bases from V and 3 bases from J, the junction contained 4 bases not matched to a gene. The CDR3 has 15 residues. CDR1 and CDR2 (germline): LGHNA, YNFKEQ. The CDR3 region is CASSQELAGVYEQYF. For the CDR3, the DNA is TGTGCCAGCAGCCAGGAACTAGCGGGGGTCTACGAGCAGTACTTC.

The V gene is TRBV6-5, the J gene TRBJ1-1; perhaps TRBD1 as D (5 bases). Per the germline V gene, CDR1 is MNHEY and CDR2 is SVGAGI. CDR3 length: 13 amino acids. The V gene lost 3 bases and the J gene lost 4 bases, with 9 bases spanning the gap. The CDR3 loop is CASSYWGSTEAFF. The DNA of the CDR3 is TGTGCCAGCAGTTATTGGGGGAGCACTGAAGCTTTCTTT.

The DNA for the CDR3 is TGTGCCAGCAGCTTAGATCGCCAAGGGAGCTCCTATAATTCACCCCTCCACTTT. Its translation: CASSLDRQGSSYNSPLHF. The V gene is TRBV11-3, the J gene TRBJ1-6; D ambiguous. Germline lookup yields CDR1 SGHNT and CDR2 YENEEA. The CDR3 loop spans 18 amino acids. Trimming took 0 bases from V and 0 from J, leaving 12 bases between them.

The rearrangement uses TRBV15 and TRBJ2-5; 7 bases fit TRBD1. The CDR3 covers 15 residues. V trimming: 0 bases; J trimming: 7 bases; junction bases outside the gene matches: 8. Germline V gives CDR1 LNHNV, CDR2 YYDKDF (reference sequence). The CDR3: CATSRDLTGSGTQYF. The CDR3 nucleotides are TGTGCCACCAGCAGAGATTTGACAGGGTCGGGGACCCAGTACTTC.

V usage is TRBV4-1 and J usage is TRBJ2-7, with a possible D match to TRBD1 (6 bases). Trimming pared 4 bases from V and 4 bases from J, leaving 14 bases between. The CDR3 runs 14 residues. Germline assignment: CDR1 MGHRA and CDR2 YSYEKL. CDR3 in amino acids: CASSPVDRRYEQYF. CDR3 sequence (DNA): TGCGCCAGCAGCCCCGTGGACAGAAGGTACGAGCAGTACTTC.

This rearrangement joins TRBV5-5 to TRBJ2-2; TRBD2 agrees at 8 bases. Looked up from germline, CDR1 is SGHKS and CDR2 is YYEKEE (reference sequence). With V trimmed by 4 bases and J by 7 bases, 15 bases remained unmatched. The CDR3 sequence is 17 residues long. The CDR3 sequence: CASSPGGGSLRGGELFF. The DNA for the CDR3 is TGTGCCAGCAGCCCCGGGGGGGGCTCTTTAAGAGGCGGGGAGCTGTTTTTT.

The rearrangement uses TRBV6-5 and TRBJ2-7; 8 positions match TRBD2. V shed 10 bases, J shed 0 bases, and the junction held 5 bases outside the gene matches. This CDR3 region has 13 residues. The germline V gene encodes CDR1 MNHEY and CDR2 SVGAGI. The CDR3 reads CATQRGNSYEQYF. The CDR3 DNA sequence: TGTGCCACCCAGCGGGGGAACTCCTACGAGCAGTACTTC.

The chain combines TRBV3-1 (or the pseudogene TRBV3-2) with TRBJ1-2; 7 positions match TRBD1. After removal of 1 base from V and 6 bases from J, the junction contained 2 bases not matched to a gene. Germline assignment: CDR1 LGHDT and CDR2 YNNKEL (reference sequence). This CDR3 region has 13 residues. The CDR3 nucleotides are TGTGCCAGCAGCCAAGGGGACAGAGATGGCTACACCTTC. Protein sequence: CASSQGDRDGYTF.

CDR3 sequence: CASSVVLSGAHNEQFF. CDR3 DNA: TGTGCCAGCAGCGTAGTTTTAAGCGGGGCACACAATGAGCAGTTCTTC. The V call is TRBV9, the J call TRBJ2-1, with 7 positions matching TRBD2. The germline V gene encodes CDR1 SGDLS and CDR2 YYNGEE. The CDR3 is 16 residues long. V shed 0 bases, J shed 5 bases, and the junction held 8 bases outside the gene matches.

In its sample, this clone was seen once. The gene calls are TRBV5-8 and TRBJ1-2; tentatively, D is TRBD1 (5 bases). V was trimmed by 5 bases and J by 4 bases, leaving 21 bases between them. CDR1 SGHTS and CDR2 YDEGEE come from the germline V gene. This CDR3 is 16 amino acids long. CDR3 amino acids: CASSLEVGQGVYGYTF. For the CDR3, the DNA is TGTGCCAGCAGTCTGGAGGTTGGGCAGGGAGTCTATGGCTACACCTTC.

This clone was found once. V and J are TRBV18 and TRBJ2-1, with TRBD1 matching over 9 bases. The ends lost 4 bases at V and 2 bases at J; junction bases unmatched: 6. CDR1 and CDR2 (germline): KGHSH, LQKENI. The CDR3 runs 16 residues. CDR3 loop: CASSLSTGGTYNEQFF. As DNA, the CDR3 is TGTGCCAGCTCACTATCGACAGGGGGAACCTACAATGAGCAGTTCTTC.

The V call is TRBV15, the J call TRBJ2-7, with 7 bases that match TRBD2. With 5 bases clipped from V and 2 bases from J, the junction kept 6 bases outside the gene matches. Per the germline V gene, CDR1 is LNHNV and CDR2 is YYDKDF (reference sequence). This CDR3 contains 14 residues. Here the CDR3 reads CATSSGAGAYEQYF. The CDR3 bases are TGTGCCACCAGCTCCGGGGCGGGGGCCTACGAGCAGTACTTC.

This clone is a singleton in its sample. This rearrangement joins TRBV5-1 to TRBJ1-2, with 7 nucleotides matching TRBD1. The V gene's germline CDR1 is SGHRS and CDR2 YFSETQ. V dropped 4 bases and J dropped 1; count of bases not matched to a gene: 7. This CDR3 comprises 15 residues. CDR3 region: CASSPGTAFNYGYTF. In DNA, the CDR3 is TGCGCCAGCAGCCCCGGGACAGCGTTTAACTATGGCTACACCTTC.

This sequence joins TRBV6-2 or TRBV6-3 and TRBJ1-5, with D maybe TRBD1 (6 bases). Germline values: CDR1 MNHEY, CDR2 SVGEGT. V lost 6 bases, J lost 0 bases, and 15 bases lay in between. The CDR3 loop spans 16 amino acids. The DNA of the CDR3 is TGTGCCAGCAGCGGTCGGGACATTGATAGCAATCAGCCCCAGCATTTT. Protein product: CASSGRDIDSNQPQHF.

The V call is TRBV23-1, the J call TRBJ1-2, with 11 bases that match TRBD1. TRBV23-1 is an ORF, and what it does is uncertain. This CDR3 comprises 16 residues. V lost 0 bases to trimming and J lost 3 bases; unmatched junction nucleotides: 3. This chain's CDR3 is CASSQSGTGGDYGYTF. CDR3 nucleotides: TGCGCCAGCAGTCAATCGGGGACAGGGGGGGACTATGGCTACACCTTC.

The gene calls are TRBV2 and TRBJ1-5; D possibly corresponds to TRBD1 (6 bases). V lost 2 bases and J lost 1, with 12 bases in between. Germline V gene sequence: CDR1 SNHLY, CDR2 FYNNEI. CDR3 length equals 16 residues. CDR3 sequence: CASSESGGESNQPQHF. The CDR3 bases are TGTGCCAGCAGTGAATCGGGGGGCGAGAGCAATCAGCCCCAGCATTTT.

The chain couples TRBV10-3 to TRBJ2-3, with 15 nucleotides matching TRBD2. CDR1 and CDR2 from the germline V gene are ENHRY and SYGVKD. V shed 3 bases and J 1 base; nucleotides not matched to a gene: 17. This CDR3 comprises 22 residues. CDR3 DNA sequence: TGTGCCATCAGTGAACCGTTGGGGACTAGCGGGGGGACCGGCCATGGCACAGATACGCAGTATTTT. Amino acid sequence: CAISEPLGTSGGTGHGTDTQYF.

This clone was recorded once. The V and J genes are TRBV27 and TRBJ2-2; 8 bases match TRBD2. Trimming removed 11 bases from V and 0 bases from J; junction bases left unmatched: 5. The CDR3 is made up of 14 amino acids. Germline CDR1 reads MNHEY; CDR2 reads SMNVEV (reference sequence). CDR3: CASREGANTGELFF. Here the CDR3 DNA reads TGTGCCTCCCGGGAGGGGGCGAACACCGGGGAGCTGTTTTTT.

The rearrangement uses TRBV6-5 and TRBJ1-1; 11 bases agree with TRBD1. The CDR3 totals 15 residues. The germline V gene encodes CDR1 MNHEY and CDR2 SVGAGI. V dropped 7 bases and J dropped 4; count of bases not matched to a gene: 8. CDR3 sequence (DNA): TGTGCCAGCAATGCCGGGACAGGGGGGTTCACTGAAGCTTTCTTT. The encoded protein is CASNAGTGGFTEAFF.

This CDR3 reads CASSLGADTQYF. Written as DNA, the CDR3 is TGTGCCAGCAGCTTAGGGGCAGATACGCAGTATTTT. The gene calls are TRBV7-3 and TRBJ2-3; no reliable D call. The V end lost 2 bases, the J end lost 4 bases, and 4 bases lay between the germline ends. The CDR3 contains 12 residues. The germline V gene encodes CDR1 SGHTA and CDR2 FQGTGA.

This chain joins TRBV6-5 and TRBJ2-5; 10 bases agree with TRBD1. The germline V gene encodes CDR1 MNHEY and CDR2 SVGAGI. This CDR3 contains 13 residues. J was trimmed by 4 bases and V by 5 bases; bases with no gene match: 1. As DNA, the CDR3 is TGTGCCAGCAGTCGGGACAGGGGAGAGACCCAGTACTTC. This gives the protein CASSRDRGETQYF.

The chain is built from TRBV25-1 and TRBJ2-7; D may correspond to TRBD1 or TRBD2 (5 bases each). Germline assignment: CDR1 MGHDK and CDR2 SYGVNS. Between the trimmed V and J ends, which lost 7 bases and 3 bases, there was a span of 13 bases. The CDR3 contains 13 residues. In DNA, the CDR3 is TGTGCCAGCACCCGGGACGGTTACTACGAGCAGTACTTC. It is translated as CASTRDGYYEQYF.

For the CDR3, the DNA is TGTGCCAGCGGGTGGGGCTACACCTTC. Its protein product is CASGWGYTF. The V gene is TRBV28, the J gene TRBJ1-2; no clear D gene. Deletions cut 8 bases from V and 8 bases from J, with 6 bases between. The CDR3 is made up of 9 amino acids. CDR1 and CDR2 (germline): MDHEN, SYDVKM.

The rearrangement joins TRBV15 to TRBJ2-3, with 7 bases that match TRBD2. CDR1 is LNHNV, CDR2 YYDKDF, per germline (reference sequence). CDR3 length equals 17 residues. Germline trimming cut 0 bases from V and 1 base from J; bases unmatched to any gene: 7. DNA for the CDR3: TGTGCCACCAGCAGAGATAGGACTAGTCAGGGCACAGATACGCAGTATTTT. It is translated as CATSRDRTSQGTDTQYF.

V usage is TRBV18 and J usage is TRBJ1-2; D not resolved. The germline V gene has CDR1 KGHSH and CDR2 LQKENI. Trimming pared 3 bases from V and 6 bases from J, leaving 8 bases between. The CDR3 sequence is 12 residues long. The CDR3 here is CASSPYSDGYTF. The DNA of the CDR3 is TGTGCCAGCTCACCTTACAGTGATGGCTACACCTTC. Filled out from reference TRBV18 and TRBJ1-2, the complete variable domain reads NAGVMQNPRHLVRRRGQEARLRCSPMKGHSHVYWYRQLPEEGLKFMVYLQKENIIDESGMPKERFSAEFPKEGPSILRIQQVVRGDSAAYFCASSPYSDGYTFGSGTRLTVV.